These T cell receptor beta chains were read from a single sample in a study of T cells after yellow fever vaccination. TCRdb called the 5' RACE reads again in MiXCR, with one record for every CDR3 protein. This table has some 500,000 distinct CDR3 sequences, roughly 13% appearing once. This sample comprised PBMCs, obtained on the day of the yellow fever booster vaccination. The source of these receptors is a man aged 25-45 years who received the YFV17D yellow fever vaccine. The CDR3 runs from the conserved cysteine through the conserved F or W. The D gene is left open where the match is weak. Some rows have no size entry. The others give once, few or many, or a class for an expanded clone.

j_call	d_call	v_call	clone_size	cdr3_nt	cdr3_aa
TRBJ2-5	.	TRBV30	.	TGTGCCTGGAGGGAGGAGACCGCCATCCAAGAGACCCAGTACTTC	CAWREETAIQETQYF
TRBJ2-5	.	TRBV29-1	few	TGCACCGCCTTCAAAGAGACCCAGTACTTC	CTAFKETQYF
TRBJ2-5	.	TRBV4-3	many	TGCGCCAGCAGCCAAGAGGCCCGGGAGCGGGAGACCCAGTACTTC	CASSQEARERETQYF
TRBJ2-1	TRBD2	TRBV6-5	.	TGTGCCAGCAGTTACAGGCCTAGCGGCGACAATGAGCAGTTCTTC	CASSYRPSGDNEQFF
TRBJ2-5	.	TRBV20-1	.	TGCAGTGCAGACGGGACAGCGCGGGAGGAGACCCAGTACTTC	CSADGTAREETQYF
TRBJ1-5	.	TRBV7-6	.	TGTGCCAGCAGCTTTGGCACCAATCAGCCCCAGCATTTT	CASSFGTNQPQHF
TRBJ2-7	.	TRBV29-1	.	TGCAGCGTTAGACAGCACTCCTACGAGCAGTACTTC	CSVRQHSYEQYF
TRBJ2-5	TRBD2	TRBV9	.	TGTGCCAGCAGCGTCAGTTCTAGCGGGAGCCGGGAGACCCAGTACTTC	CASSVSSSGSRETQYF
TRBJ2-4	TRBD1	TRBV19	.	TGTGCCAGCATGGGACAGGCCATTCAGTACTTC	CASMGQAIQYF
TRBJ2-3	TRBD2	TRBV20-1	few	TGCAGTGCTCGAGCCGGGCGGGAGGGGGCAGATACGCAGTATTTT	CSARAGREGADTQYF
TRBJ2-5	.	TRBV7-2	few	TGTGCCAGCAGCTTAGTTTCCGAAGAGACCCAGTACTTC	CASSLVSEETQYF
TRBJ2-1	.	TRBV10-2	few	TGCGCCAGTTGGCGGGCGACGGACAATGAGCAGTTCTTC	CASWRATDNEQFF
TRBJ1-6	TRBD1	TRBV5-1	few	TGCGCCAGCAGCCGGGGACAGGAGAATTCACCCCTCCACTTT	CASSRGQENSPLHF
TRBJ1-5	.	TRBV7-2	few	TGTGCCAGCAGCCCCAGACCCTCCCAGCCCCAGCATTTT	CASSPRPSQPQHF